The sequence of this T cell receptor (beta chain) was determined in a study of beta chain features in type 1 diabetes (dated 2018 in TCRdb). Context from the whole study: Mean age, gender distribution, total cell number and subset yield did not differ between patients and healthy donors. A total of roughly 100 million sorted cells were examined across all samples, and the number of cells per subset was strongly correlated with RNA yield. Naive and central memory subsets were obtained from all 30 or so donors, but regulatory and stem cell-like memory subsets were isolated from only 8 patients and 8 healthy donors. The study compared TCRB repertoires of sorted circulating CD4+ T cell subsets between recently diagnosed type 1 diabetes patients and matched healthy donors. The research as a whole found: At VDJ recombination sites, patients with type 1 diabetes made fewer insertions and deleted more nucleotides, a pattern implying thymic rearrangement abnormalities. Sequencing cDNA rather than genomic DNA could over-represent highly expressing activated cells, although activation and CD3 levels did not differ between groups. Type 1 diabetes patients showed a moderate but significant shortening of TCRB CDR3 length in all four CD4+ subsets. HLA sub-analyses involved small numbers of individuals, so any influence of HLA type on TCRB rearrangement remained unresolved. Naive, central memory and regulatory TCRB repertoires appeared to be more similar among patients than among healthy donors. Shorter templates might have been favored by PCR, but patient and control samples were amplified and corrected together, so both groups would have been affected equally by any skew.

All of the isolated RNA was reverse transcribed with the High Capacity cDNA Reverse Transcription Kit, so expressed TCRB transcripts were sequenced. Deep immunoSEQ sequencing was performed on naive, central memory and regulatory T cell samples, with an average of about 3.57 million total reads per sample. Sorted cells were lysed in RLT buffer, and RNA was extracted using DNase-treated RNeasy Micro or Mini kits according to cell number. To prevent cross-contamination, each cell subset was processed individually, whereas patient and healthy donor samples were processed jointly. The immunoSEQ multiplex PCR was used to amplify TCRB sequences from cDNA, generating 87-bp fragments that spanned the CDR3 region. Sequencing of the amplicons was performed on the Illumina HiSeq platform. As for how the authors treated the data: Synthetic template baselines were used to correct PCR bias computationally, reads within Hamming distance 2 were collapsed together, and singletons that could not be merged were discarded. By aligning reads against IMGT, V, D and J genes, CDR3 length, and insertions or deletions at six rearrangement sites were assigned. Within each subset, clonotype counts were normalized to sorted cell number, and only after that were true diversity and Gini coefficients computed with the tcR R package. Repertoire sharing was quantified using the overlap coefficient calculated on TCRB nucleotide sequences. Out-of-frame TCRB sequences from naive cells were analyzed to stand in for the pre-selection repertoire. Imported from immuneACCESS, the table was reduced by TCRdb to in-frame sequences with V and J called. These copies leave out some clones; in studies compared against another copy, an unresolved V gene accounts for under half, and the cause of the remainder is not known. Clone size and V and J calls were adopted from that table, with D and trimming inferred from the DNA. The sample contains 250,000 or so clones, 20% of them found a single time. 0.028% of the sample comes from the top ten.

From each donor, a single peripheral blood sample of about 116 mL on average was drawn into heparinised tubes. A BD FACSAria II was used to sort naive, central memory, regulatory and stem cell-like memory CD4+ T cells with a panel that included CD45RO, CCR7, CD25, CD127, CD95 and CD27. Every sorted population had a purity above 95%. Right away, PBMCs were isolated by Lymphoprep density gradient centrifugation and were stained directly, with no culture step. Samples were stained and sorted in pairs, with one healthy donor and one patient per experiment, so that batch effects were minimized. The germline V gene yields MNHEY for CDR1 and SVGAGI for CDR2. V lost 6 bases and J lost 7 bases; the stretch between them is 22 bases long. From its cysteine to its phenylalanine, the CDR3 spans 15 amino acids. The retained sequence is limited to the CDR3, 45 bases, with the frame set at the first base. In this sample, this clone turned up a few times. Its target antigen remains unknown. Nothing much larger sits one base from this clone, and base qualities are not available.

The source is a woman aged 35 to 49 with type 1 diabetes. Input material: naive CD4+ T cells from blood. The cell subset or site tag for this specimen amounts to: true naive CD4+ T cells. The chain joins TRBV6-5 to TRBJ2-7; the D gene is perhaps TRBD2, from 7 matching bases. The DNA sequence follows: TGTGCCAGCAGCCGGGAAGGGGGGGCCTATCGGGAGCAGTACTTC. This is translated as CASSREGGAYREQYF.